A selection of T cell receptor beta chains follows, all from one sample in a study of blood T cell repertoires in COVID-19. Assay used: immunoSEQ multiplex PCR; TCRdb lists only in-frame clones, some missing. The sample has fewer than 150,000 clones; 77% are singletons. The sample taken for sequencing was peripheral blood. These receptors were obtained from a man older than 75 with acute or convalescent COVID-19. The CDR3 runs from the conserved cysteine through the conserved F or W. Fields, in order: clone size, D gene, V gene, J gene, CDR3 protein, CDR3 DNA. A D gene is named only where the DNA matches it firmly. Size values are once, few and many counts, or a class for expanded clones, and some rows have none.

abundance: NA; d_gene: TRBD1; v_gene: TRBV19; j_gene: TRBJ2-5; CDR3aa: CASSIDRGQGYQETQYF; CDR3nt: TGTGCCAGTAGTATAGATCGGGGACAGGGTTACCAAGAGACCCAGTACTTC
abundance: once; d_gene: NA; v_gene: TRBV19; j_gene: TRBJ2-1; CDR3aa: CASSSQGGFNNEQFF; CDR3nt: TGTGCCAGTAGTTCCCAGGGTGGATTCAACAATGAGCAGTTCTTC
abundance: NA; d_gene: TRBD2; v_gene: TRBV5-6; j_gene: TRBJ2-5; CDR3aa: CASSLYGPSGIETQYF; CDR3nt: TGTGCCAGCAGCTTGTACGGGCCTAGCGGGATAGAGACCCAGTACTTC
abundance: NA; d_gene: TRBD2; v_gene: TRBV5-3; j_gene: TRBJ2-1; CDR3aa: CARSSPSGDEQFF; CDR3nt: TGTGCCAGAAGCTCGCCTAGCGGGGATGAGCAGTTCTTC
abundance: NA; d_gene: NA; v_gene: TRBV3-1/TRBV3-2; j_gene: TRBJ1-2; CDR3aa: CASSHIQGNYGYTF; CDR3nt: TGTGCCAGCAGCCACATACAGGGAAACTATGGCTACACCTTC
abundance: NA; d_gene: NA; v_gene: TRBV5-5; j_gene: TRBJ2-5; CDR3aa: CASSLGLRENQETQYF; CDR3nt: TGTGCCAGCAGCTTGGGGTTACGGGAGAACCAAGAGACCCAGTACTTC
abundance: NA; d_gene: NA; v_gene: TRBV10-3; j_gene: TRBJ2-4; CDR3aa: CAISDPGSVAKNIQYF; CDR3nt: TGTGCCATCAGTGACCCAGGTTCCGTGGCCAAAAACATTCAGTACTTC
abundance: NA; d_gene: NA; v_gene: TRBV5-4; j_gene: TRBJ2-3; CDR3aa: CASSRRSDTQYF; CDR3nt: TGTGCCAGCAGTCGCAGGTCAGATACGCAGTATTTT
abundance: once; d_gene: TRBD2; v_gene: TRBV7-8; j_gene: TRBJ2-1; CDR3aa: CASSSGTSGRSLSYNEQFF; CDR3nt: TGTGCCAGCAGCTCTGGGACTAGCGGGCGAAGCCTCTCCTACAATGAGCAGTTCTTC
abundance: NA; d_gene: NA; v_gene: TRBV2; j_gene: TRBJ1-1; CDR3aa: CASTRGYTEAFF; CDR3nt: TGTGCCAGCACTCGGGGATATACTGAAGCTTTCTTT
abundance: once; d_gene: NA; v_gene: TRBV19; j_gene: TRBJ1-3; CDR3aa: CASRPGHENTIYF; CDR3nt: TGTGCCAGCCGCCCGGGACACGAAAACACCATATATTTT
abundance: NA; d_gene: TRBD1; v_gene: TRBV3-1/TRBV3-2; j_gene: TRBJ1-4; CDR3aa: CASSRYDRVVEKLFF; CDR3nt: TGTGCCAGCAGCCGGTATGACAGGGTTGTCGAAAAACTGTTTTTT
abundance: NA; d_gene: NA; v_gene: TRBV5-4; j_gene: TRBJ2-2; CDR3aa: CASSLVGGGYTGELFF; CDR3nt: TGTGCCAGCAGCTTGGTCGGCGGGGGCTACACCGGGGAGCTGTTTTTT
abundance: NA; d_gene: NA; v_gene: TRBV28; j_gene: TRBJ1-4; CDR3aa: CASSLWGGPTNEKLFF; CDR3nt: TGTGCCAGCAGTTTATGGGGGGGGCCAACTAATGAAAAACTGTTTTTT
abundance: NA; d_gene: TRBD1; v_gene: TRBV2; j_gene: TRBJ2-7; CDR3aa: CASSLEGTGGLGEQYF; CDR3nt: TGTGCCAGCAGCCTCGAAGGGACAGGGGGCCTCGGGGAGCAGTACTTC
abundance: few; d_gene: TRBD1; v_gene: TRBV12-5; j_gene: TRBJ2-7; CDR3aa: CASGLPIKQGYEQYF; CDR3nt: TGTGCTAGTGGTTTGCCAATTAAACAGGGGTACGAGCAGTACTTC
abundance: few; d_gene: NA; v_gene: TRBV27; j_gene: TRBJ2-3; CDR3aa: CASSSVALSTDTQYF; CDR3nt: TGTGCCAGCAGTTCAGTAGCGTTAAGCACAGATACGCAGTATTTT
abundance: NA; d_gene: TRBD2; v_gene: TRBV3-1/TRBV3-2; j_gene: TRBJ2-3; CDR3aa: CASSPGLYRTDTQYF; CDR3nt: TGTGCCAGCAGCCCGGGACTATATAGGACAGATACGCAGTATTTT
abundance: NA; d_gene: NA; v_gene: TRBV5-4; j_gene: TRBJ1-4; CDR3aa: CASSSSAAGREKLFF; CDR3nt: TGTGCCAGCAGCAGTAGCGCGGCTGGGAGGGAAAAACTGTTTTTT
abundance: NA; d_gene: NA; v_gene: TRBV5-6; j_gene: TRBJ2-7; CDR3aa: CASSLHGAPGSYEQYF; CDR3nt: TGTGCCAGCAGCTTGCATGGGGCCCCAGGGTCCTACGAGCAGTACTTC
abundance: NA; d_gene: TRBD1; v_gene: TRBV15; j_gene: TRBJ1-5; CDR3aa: CATSNDRVFQPQHF; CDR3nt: TGTGCCACCAGCAACGACAGGGTATTTCAGCCCCAGCATTTT
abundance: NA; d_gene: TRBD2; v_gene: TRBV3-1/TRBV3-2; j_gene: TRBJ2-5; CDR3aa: CASSLSGGAEETQYF; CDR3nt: TGTGCCAGCAGCCTAAGCGGGGGGGCGGAGGAGACCCAGTACTTC
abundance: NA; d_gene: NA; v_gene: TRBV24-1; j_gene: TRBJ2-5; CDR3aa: CATSDSRTGGTQYF; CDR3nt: TGTGCCACCAGTGACTCCCGAACCGGTGGGACCCAGTACTTC
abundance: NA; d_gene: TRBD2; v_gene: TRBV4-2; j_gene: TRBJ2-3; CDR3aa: CASSQEGLAGGGTDTQYF; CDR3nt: TGTGCCAGCAGCCAAGAAGGGTTGGCGGGGGGAGGGACAGATACGCAGTATTTT
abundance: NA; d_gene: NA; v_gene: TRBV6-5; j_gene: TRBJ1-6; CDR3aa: CASSKTRENSPLHF; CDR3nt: TGTGCCAGCAGCAAGACACGAGAGAATTCACCCCTCCACTTT
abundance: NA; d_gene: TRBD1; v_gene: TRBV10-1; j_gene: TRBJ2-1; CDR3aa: CASRPDREYNEQFF; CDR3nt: TGCGCCAGCAGGCCGGACAGGGAGTACAATGAGCAGTTCTTC
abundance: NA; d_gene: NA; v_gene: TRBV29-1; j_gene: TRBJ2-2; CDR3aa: CSVLTESNTGELFF; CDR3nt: TGCAGCGTTTTGACAGAGTCGAACACCGGGGAGCTGTTTTTT
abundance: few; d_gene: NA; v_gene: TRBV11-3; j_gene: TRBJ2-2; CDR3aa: CASSRDMNTGELFF; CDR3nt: TGTGCCAGCAGCCGGGACATGAACACCGGGGAGCTGTTTTTT
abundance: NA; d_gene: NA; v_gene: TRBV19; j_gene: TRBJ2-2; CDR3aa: CASSTGATGAYTGELFF; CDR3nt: TGTGCCAGTAGTACCGGAGCGACAGGCGCCTACACCGGGGAGCTGTTTTTT